These 25 T cell receptor beta chains were all obtained from the same sample, sequenced in a study of shared clonotypes between healthy human individuals. Here immunoSEQ multiplex PCR was the method, and the copy in TCRdb shows in-frame clones only, minus some. The profile shows 1,400,000 or so clones, approximately 98.5% of them singletons. The sequenced sample consisted of naive CD4+ T cells sorted from blood. Subset meaning: CD45RA+ positively selected. Receptor source: a man aged 25 to 40 in good health.

The rearrangement joins TRBV29-1 to TRBJ1-2; 7 bases are shared with TRBD1. V gave up 1 base and J gave up 4 bases; unmatched junction bases: 6. Germline loops: CDR1 SQVTM, CDR2 ANQGSEA. CDR3 length equals 14 residues. CDR3 sequence (DNA): TGCAGCGTTGAAGCGAGGGGGCAAGGCTATGGCTACACCTTC. Amino acid sequence: CSVEARGQGYGYTF.

The rearrangement uses TRBV28 and TRBJ2-7; 9 bases align to TRBD1. There are 17 residues in the CDR3. V was pared by 5 bases and J by 0 bases, with 11 bases of the junction left unmatched. Germline CDR1 is MDHEN and CDR2 is SYDVKM. Here the CDR3 reads CASSPPDRGVGSYEQYF. The CDR3 DNA reads TGTGCCAGCAGTCCCCCGGACAGGGGAGTGGGCTCCTACGAGCAGTACTTC.

The J gene is TRBJ2-5, the V gene TRBV15, with D maybe TRBD1 (5 bases). Germline V CDR1 and CDR2: LNHNV, YYDKDF (reference sequence). This CDR3 is built from 15 residues. The V and J ends lost 0 bases and 4 bases respectively, with 12 bases between them. CDR3 sequence reads: CATSRDTAGLETQYF. The CDR3 DNA is TGTGCCACCAGCAGAGATACGGCAGGGTTAGAGACCCAGTACTTC. Variable domain in full (rest from reference TRBV15 and TRBJ2-5): DAMVIQNPRYQVTQFGKPVTLSCSQTLNHNVMYWYQQKSSQAPKLLFHYYDKDFNNEADTPDNFQSRRPNTSFCFLDIRSPGLGDTAMYLCATSRDTAGLETQYFGPGTRLLVL.

The rearrangement joins TRBV13 to TRBJ2-1, with D possibly being TRBD2 (6 bases). CDR1 and CDR2 from the germline V gene are PRHDT and FYEKMQ (reference sequence). Trimming cost V 8 bases and J 0 bases, with 14 bases left between them. The CDR3 is made up of 15 amino acids. The CDR3 DNA sequence: TGTGCCAGCGGAGAGCTAGCGAACTCCTACAATGAGCAGTTCTTC. It translates to CASGELANSYNEQFF.

As regards this clone: Other DNA sequences within the sample encode an identical CDR3. This chain uses TRBV7-2 with TRBJ1-1; D might be TRBD1 (6 bases). The CDR3 spans 15 residues. CDR1 and CDR2 (germline): SGHTA, FQGNSA. Between the trimmed V and J ends, which lost 5 bases and 0 bases, there was a span of 13 bases. The CDR3 region is CASSPRGGLNTEAFF. CDR3 nucleotides: TGTGCCAGCAGCCCCAGGGGAGGGCTGAACACTGAAGCTTTCTTT. The full variable domain, in which reference TRBV7-2 and TRBJ1-1 provide the parts outside the CDR3, is GAGVSQSPSNKVTEKGKDVELRCDPISGHTALYWYRQSLGQGLEFLIYFQGNSAPDKSGLPSDRFSAERTGGSVSTLTIQRTQQEDSAVYLCASSPRGGLNTEAFFGQGTRLTVV.

This chain links TRBV30 with TRBJ1-1, with TRBD1 matching over 7 bases. This CDR3 spans 13 amino acids. V was clipped by 2 bases and J by 3 bases; unmatched bases: 3. CDR1 and CDR2 (germline): GTSNPN, SVGIG (reference sequence). The CDR3 DNA reads as TGTGCCTGGAGTCCAACAGGGGACACTGAAGCTTTCTTT. It translates to CAWSPTGDTEAFF. The full variable domain, in which reference TRBV30 and TRBJ1-1 provide the parts outside the CDR3, is SQTIHQWPATLVQPVGSPLSLECTVEGTSNPNLYWYRQAAGRGLQLLFYSVGIGQISSEVPQNLSASRPQDRQFILSSKKLLLSDSGFYLCAWSPTGDTEAFFGQGTRLTVV.

The genes are TRBV28 and TRBJ2-5; no clear D. V shed 9 bases and J shed 1 base, with 15 bases lying between them. Germline V gene lookup returns CDR1 MDHEN and CDR2 SYDVKM. The CDR3 extends over 14 amino acids. CDR3 DNA sequence: TGTGCCAGTTCCACCCTGAGACCCCAAGAGACCCAGTACTTC. Encoded protein: CASSTLRPQETQYF.

V is TRBV19 and J is TRBJ2-5; 13 nucleotides agree with TRBD2. Germline V gene lookup returns CDR1 LNHDA and CDR2 SQIVND (reference sequence). The CDR3 has 16 residues. V gave up 4 bases and J gave up 2 bases; unmatched junction bases: 4. The CDR3 spells CASSKGTSGAQETQYF. The DNA for the CDR3 is TGTGCCAGTAGTAAGGGGACTAGCGGGGCTCAAGAGACCCAGTACTTC.

The chain is built from TRBV5-1 and TRBJ1-5; 7 bases agree with TRBD1. CDR1 and CDR2 (germline): SGHRS, YFSETQ. The V segment lost 0 bases and the J segment 4 bases; nucleotides outside the gene matches: 7. This CDR3 contains 16 residues. DNA for the CDR3: TGCGCCAGCAGCTTGGGCGGAGGGGGCTGGAATCAGCCCCAGCATTTT. Residues: CASSLGGGGWNQPQHF.

This sequence joins TRBV7-2 and TRBJ2-1, with 11 nucleotides matching TRBD1. Germline CDR1 and CDR2: SGHTA and FQGNSA. The CDR3 covers 15 residues. The J segment lost 6 bases and the V segment lost 5 bases, leaving 6 bases of the junction unmatched. The DNA for the CDR3 is TGTGCCAGCAGCACGGACAGGGGGCGCCTCAATGAGCAGTTCTTC. Translation gives CASSTDRGRLNEQFF.

The chain is built from TRBV4-1 and TRBJ2-5; D not resolved. CDR1 and CDR2 (germline): MGHRA, YSYEKL. The CDR3 is 13 residues long. V shed 4 bases and J shed 3 bases, with 9 bases lying between them. In DNA form, the CDR3 reads TGCGCCAGCAGCCCCCGACTCGAAGAGACCCAGTACTTC. It is translated as CASSPRLEETQYF.

The chain uses TRBV11-2 and TRBJ2-2, with D tentatively TRBD1 (6 bases). Between the trimmed V and J ends, which lost 1 base and 3 bases, there was a span of 12 bases. This CDR3 is 16 amino acids long. CDR1 is SGHAT and CDR2 is FQNNGV in the germline V gene. The CDR3 sequence is CASSLGLQGHTGELFF. In DNA, the CDR3 is TGTGCCAGCAGCTTAGGGTTACAGGGCCACACCGGGGAGCTGTTTTTT. The full variable domain, its missing parts supplied by reference TRBV11-2 and TRBJ2-2, is EAGVAQSPRYKIIEKRQSVAFWCNPISGHATLYWYQQILGQGPKLLIQFQNNGVVDDSQLPKDRFSAERLKGVDSTLKIQPAKLEDSAVYLCASSLGLQGHTGELFFGEGSRLTVL.

This sequence joins TRBV5-5 and TRBJ2-7; D might be TRBD1 (6 bases). The V gene's germline CDR1 is SGHKS and CDR2 YYEKEE (reference sequence). With 4 bases removed from V and 3 bases from J, the gap between germline ends came to 20 bases. The CDR3 runs to 16 residues. Here the CDR3 DNA reads TGTGCCAGCAGCGTATTGACAGGTTTCACCAACTACGAGCAGTACTTC. Translation: CASSVLTGFTNYEQYF.

The chain joins TRBV6-5 to TRBJ2-1; D is uncertain. V lost 2 bases and J lost 12, with 20 bases in between. The germline CDR1 and CDR2 sequences are MNHEY and SVGAGI. This CDR3 has 15 amino acids. This CDR3 reads CASSYTGNPQLGQFF. DNA for the CDR3: TGTGCCAGCAGTTACACCGGAAACCCCCAGCTAGGGCAGTTCTTC.

In its sample, this clone was seen once. The V call is TRBV19, the J call TRBJ1-1; the D is unclear. Trimming shortened V by 1 base and J by 0 bases, and 9 bases separated the two germline ends. CDR1 is LNHDA and CDR2 is SQIVND in the germline V gene (reference sequence). The CDR3 is 15 amino acids. The CDR3 nucleotides read TGTGCCAGTAGTATAGGGTCTATCATGAACACTGAAGCTTTCTTT. Translating gives CASSIGSIMNTEAFF.

The J gene is TRBJ2-7, the V gene TRBV18; 9 positions match TRBD2. Germline CDR1 reads KGHSH; CDR2 reads LQKENI. V dropped 2 bases and J dropped 7; count of bases not matched to a gene: 6. The length of the CDR3 is 14 residues. The CDR3: CASSPRTSVREQYF. The DNA of the CDR3 is TGTGCCAGCTCACCAAGGACTAGCGTCAGAGAGCAGTACTTC.

This rearrangement joins TRBV7-2 to TRBJ2-7; D uncertain. CDR1 and CDR2 (germline): SGHTA, FQGNSA. This CDR3 contains 15 residues. The ends were cut back, 1 base at V and 4 bases at J, with 14 bases in the middle. The CDR3 protein is CASSLVLAYGYEQYF. The CDR3 coding sequence is TGTGCCAGCAGCTTAGTTTTGGCTTATGGATACGAGCAGTACTTC.

The CDR3 nucleotides are TGTGCCATCAGTGTTCGAGGAAGACTCACAGATACGCAGTATTTT. This gives the protein CAISVRGRLTDTQYF. V and J are TRBV10-3 and TRBJ2-3, with D uncertain. CDR1 and CDR2 (germline): ENHRY, SYGVKD. The length of the CDR3 is 15 residues. Trimming shortened V by 4 bases and J by 2 bases, and 13 bases separated the two germline ends.

As DNA, the CDR3 is TGTGCCAGCAGCTTGAGCGGGAGGGCCCGGACAGATACGCAGTATTTT. It specifies CASSLSGRARTDTQYF. This rearrangement joins TRBV5-8 to TRBJ2-3; 10 bases are shared with TRBD2. The length of the CDR3 is 16 residues. V shed 1 base, J shed 3 bases, and the junction held 5 bases outside the gene matches. From germline, CDR1 is SGHTS and CDR2 YDEGEE.

For the CDR3, the DNA is TGCGCCAGCAGCTGGACGGCGGGACAGACCCAGTACTTC. Translating gives CASSWTAGQTQYF. This chain connects TRBV5-1 to TRBJ2-5; perhaps TRBD2 as D (6 bases). The CDR3 runs to 13 residues. V lost 3 bases, J lost 6 bases, and 12 bases lay in between. Germline V gene lookup returns CDR1 SGHRS and CDR2 YFSETQ.

The rearrangement uses TRBV28 and TRBJ1-2; no definite D call. This CDR3 region has 13 residues. Trimming took off 6 bases at V and 4 bases at J, with 12 bases between the two ends. Germline-derived CDR1 and CDR2 are MDHEN and SYDVKM. The CDR3 bases are TGTGCCAGCAGGGACGGACGGACCTATGGCTACACCTTC. Translation: CASRDGRTYGYTF.

Of note for this clone: Additional DNA sequences in this sample encode the identical CDR3. The V and J genes are TRBV28 and TRBJ2-7; D is unresolved. The germline V gene has CDR1 MDHEN and CDR2 SYDVKM. V gave up 3 bases and J gave up 6 bases, with 9 bases separating them. The CDR3 extends over 12 amino acids. CDR3 sequence reads: CASSFRRSEQYF. CDR3 nucleotides: TGTGCCAGCAGTTTTCGAAGGAGCGAGCAGTACTTC.

The chain links TRBV7-2 to TRBJ2-7; no firm D call. V lost 1 base and J 0 bases, leaving 10 bases between the germline ends. Germline V lookup: CDR1 SGHTA, CDR2 FQGNSA. The CDR3 is made up of 15 amino acids. The CDR3 spells CASSLEIGSSYEQYF. CDR3 sequence (DNA): TGTGCCAGCAGCTTAGAAATAGGAAGCTCCTACGAGCAGTACTTC.

A note on this clone: Other DNA sequences in this sample translate to the same CDR3. The CDR3 sequence is CASSLTGGPYNEQFF. DNA for the CDR3: TGCGCCAGCAGCTTAACAGGGGGCCCCTACAATGAGCAGTTCTTC. V usage is TRBV5-1 and J usage is TRBJ2-1; 9 positions match TRBD1. The CDR3 length is 15 residues. Germline-derived CDR1 and CDR2 are SGHRS and YFSETQ. The J segment lost 2 bases and the V segment lost 2 bases, leaving 2 bases of the junction unmatched.

The genes are TRBV2 and TRBJ2-7; the D gene is possibly TRBD2 (6 bases). Germline CDR1 reads SNHLY; CDR2 reads FYNNEI. This CDR3 has 15 amino acids. V dropped 8 bases and J dropped 8 bases, with 25 bases sitting between them. CDR3 coding DNA: TGTGCCAGCCTACCTTCCTGGGGGACTCCTTCCAAGCAGTACTTC. Its protein is CASLPSWGTPSKQYF.